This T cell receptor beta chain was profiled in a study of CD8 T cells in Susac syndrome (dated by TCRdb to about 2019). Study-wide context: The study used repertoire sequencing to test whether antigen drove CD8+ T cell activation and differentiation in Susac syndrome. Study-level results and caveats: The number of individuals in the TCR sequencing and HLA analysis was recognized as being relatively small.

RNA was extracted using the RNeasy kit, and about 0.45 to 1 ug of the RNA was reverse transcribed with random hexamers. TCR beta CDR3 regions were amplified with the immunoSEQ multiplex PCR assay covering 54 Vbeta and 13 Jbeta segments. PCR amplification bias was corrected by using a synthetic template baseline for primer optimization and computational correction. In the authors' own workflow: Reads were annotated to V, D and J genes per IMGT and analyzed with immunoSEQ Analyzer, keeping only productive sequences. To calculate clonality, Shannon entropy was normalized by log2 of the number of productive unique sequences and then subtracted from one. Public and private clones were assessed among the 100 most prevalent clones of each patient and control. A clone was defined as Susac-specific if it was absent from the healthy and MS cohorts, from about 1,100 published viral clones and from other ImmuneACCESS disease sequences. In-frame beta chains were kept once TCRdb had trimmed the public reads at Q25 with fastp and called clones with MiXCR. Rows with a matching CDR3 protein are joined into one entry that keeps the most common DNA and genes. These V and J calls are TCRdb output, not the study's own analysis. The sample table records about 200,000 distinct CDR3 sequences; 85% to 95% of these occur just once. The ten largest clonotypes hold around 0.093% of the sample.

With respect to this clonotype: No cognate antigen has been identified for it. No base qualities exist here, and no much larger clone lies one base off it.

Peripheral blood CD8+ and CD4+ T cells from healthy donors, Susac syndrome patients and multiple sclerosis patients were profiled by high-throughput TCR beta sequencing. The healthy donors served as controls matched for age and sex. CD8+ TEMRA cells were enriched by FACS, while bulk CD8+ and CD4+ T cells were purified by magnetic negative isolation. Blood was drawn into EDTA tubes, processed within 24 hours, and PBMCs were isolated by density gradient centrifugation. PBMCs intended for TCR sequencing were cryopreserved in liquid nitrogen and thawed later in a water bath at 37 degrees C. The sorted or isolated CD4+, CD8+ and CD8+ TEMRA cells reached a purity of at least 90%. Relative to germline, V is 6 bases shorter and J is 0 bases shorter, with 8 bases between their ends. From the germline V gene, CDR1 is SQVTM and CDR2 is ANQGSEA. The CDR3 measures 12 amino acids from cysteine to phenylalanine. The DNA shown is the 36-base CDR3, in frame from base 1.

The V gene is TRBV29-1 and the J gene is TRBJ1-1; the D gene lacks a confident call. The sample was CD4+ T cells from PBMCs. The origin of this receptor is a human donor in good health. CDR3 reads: CSVSPLNTEAFF. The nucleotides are TGCAGCGTCTCCCCTTTGAACACTGAAGCTTTCTTT.